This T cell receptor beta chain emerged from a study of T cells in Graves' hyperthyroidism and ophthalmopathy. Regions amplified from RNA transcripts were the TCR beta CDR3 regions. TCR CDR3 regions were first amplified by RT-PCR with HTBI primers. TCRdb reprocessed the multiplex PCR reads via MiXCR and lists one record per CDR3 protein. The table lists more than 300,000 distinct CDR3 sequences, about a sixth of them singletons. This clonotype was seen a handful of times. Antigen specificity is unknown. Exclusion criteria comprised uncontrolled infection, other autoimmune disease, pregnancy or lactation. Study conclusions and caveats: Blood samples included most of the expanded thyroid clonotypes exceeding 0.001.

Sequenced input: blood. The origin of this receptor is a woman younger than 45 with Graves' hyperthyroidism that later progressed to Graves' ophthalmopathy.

CDR3 coding DNA: TGCGCCAGCTCGCCCTGGACTAGCGGGAAGCTCTCCGGGGAGCTGTTTTTT. Its translation is CASSPWTSGKLSGELFF. The rearrangement links TRBV5-1 to TRBJ2-2; 12 bases match TRBD2. V shed 7 bases, J shed 6 bases, and the junction held 13 bases outside the gene matches. The CDR3 spans 17 residues. The V gene's germline CDR1 is SGHRS and CDR2 YFSETQ.